This T cell receptor (beta chain) was recorded in a study of blood T cell repertoires in COVID-19. The wider study: T cells, B-cell-depleted T cells, or PBMCs provided the cDNA or gDNA that served as material.

Trimming at V came to 6 bases and at J to 2 bases, leaving 5 bases not matched to a gene. The CDR3 loop spans 14 amino acids. The V gene's germline CDR1 is LNHDA and CDR2 SQIVND (reference sequence). Original methodology: Reference gene primer amplification yielded estimated nucleated cell counts. Sequencing was performed with immunoSEQ multiplex PCR; in TCRdb, only in-frame clones are kept and a portion is missing. The D gene and trimming were derived from the DNA, and the V and J assignments and clone size from that table. The data show 150,000 to 200,000 clones, around four fifths seen once. This rearrangement joins TRBV19 to TRBJ2-3, with 7 positions matching TRBD2. This sequence was found in a woman in her thirties or forties with acute or convalescent COVID-19. The specimen sequenced was peripheral blood. CDR3 sequence (DNA): TGTGCCAGTAGGGTTGCGGGGGACACAGATACGCAGTATTTT. Translating it yields CASRVAGDTDTQYF.